This T cell receptor beta chain was documented in a study of regulatory T cells in long-lasting Graves disease. The germline V gene encodes CDR1 LGHNA and CDR2 YNFKEQ. V gave up 3 bases and J gave up 9 bases; unmatched junction bases: 6. The CDR3 totals 16 residues. This clonotype showed up just a few times. Its antigen is unidentified. Documented time point: newly diagnosed GD, antithyroid drugs for less than 3 months. TCR sequences were obtained from RNA taken from PBMCs. In Xi'an, China, an endocrinology department was the source of patients. Study-level findings and limits: Study of thyroid tissue was not done, with only peripheral blood studied.

Combining iRepertoire HTBI primers with Arm-PCR of CDR3 regions, the authors built TCR beta libraries. TCRdb fed the multiplex PCR reads into MiXCR, producing one record per CDR3 protein. The table shows around 250,000 distinct CDR3 sequences, with more than 15% occurring only once. This sample also appeared in a second study, on T cells in Graves' hyperthyroidism and ophthalmopathy. As that report states: Blood held most thyroid clonotypes expanded above 0.001 frequency.

The source is a woman in her thirties with Graves disease. The specimen comprised peripheral blood mononuclear cells (PBMCs), sampled at new diagnosis, from a patient treated with antithyroid drugs. V and J are TRBV4-2 and TRBJ1-6; 12 positions agree with TRBD1. CDR3 DNA sequence: TGTGCCAGCAGCCACCACCGGGACAGGGGGCCTTCACCCCTCCACTTT. It specifies CASSHHRDRGPSPLHF.